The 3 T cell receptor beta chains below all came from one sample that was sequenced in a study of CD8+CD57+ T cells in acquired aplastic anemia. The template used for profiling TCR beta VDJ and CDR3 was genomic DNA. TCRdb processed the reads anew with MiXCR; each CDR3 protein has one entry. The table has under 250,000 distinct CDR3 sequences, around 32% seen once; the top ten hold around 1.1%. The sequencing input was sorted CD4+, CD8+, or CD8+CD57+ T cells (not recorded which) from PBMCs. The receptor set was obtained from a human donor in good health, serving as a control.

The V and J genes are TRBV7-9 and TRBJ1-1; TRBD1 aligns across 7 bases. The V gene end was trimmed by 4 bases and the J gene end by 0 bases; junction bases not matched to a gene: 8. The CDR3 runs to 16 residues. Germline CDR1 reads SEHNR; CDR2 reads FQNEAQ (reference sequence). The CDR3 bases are TGTGCCAGCAGCTGGTTATTAGGGGGCATGAACACTGAAGCTTTCTTT. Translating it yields CASSWLLGGMNTEAFF. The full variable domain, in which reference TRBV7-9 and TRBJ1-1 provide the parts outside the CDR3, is DTGVSQNPRHKITKRGQNVTFRCDPISEHNRLYWYRQTLGQGPEFLTYFQNEAQLEKSRLLSDRFSAERPKGSFSTLEIQRTEQGDSAMYLCASSWLLGGMNTEAFFGQGTRLTVV.

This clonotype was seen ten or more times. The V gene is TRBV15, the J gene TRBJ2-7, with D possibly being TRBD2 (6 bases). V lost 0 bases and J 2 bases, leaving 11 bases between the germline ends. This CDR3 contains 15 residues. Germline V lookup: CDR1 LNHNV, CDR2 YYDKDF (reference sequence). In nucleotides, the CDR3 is TGTGCCACCAGCAGAGATAAGGGACTCACCTACGAGCAGTACTTC. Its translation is CATSRDKGLTYEQYF.

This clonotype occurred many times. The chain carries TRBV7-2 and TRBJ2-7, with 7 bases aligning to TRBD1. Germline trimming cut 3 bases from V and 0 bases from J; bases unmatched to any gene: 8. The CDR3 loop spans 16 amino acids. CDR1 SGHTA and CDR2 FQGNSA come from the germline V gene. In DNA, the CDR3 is TGTGCCAGCAGCTTCGCGAGTGACAGGGTCTCCTACGAGCAGTACTTC. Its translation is CASSFASDRVSYEQYF.